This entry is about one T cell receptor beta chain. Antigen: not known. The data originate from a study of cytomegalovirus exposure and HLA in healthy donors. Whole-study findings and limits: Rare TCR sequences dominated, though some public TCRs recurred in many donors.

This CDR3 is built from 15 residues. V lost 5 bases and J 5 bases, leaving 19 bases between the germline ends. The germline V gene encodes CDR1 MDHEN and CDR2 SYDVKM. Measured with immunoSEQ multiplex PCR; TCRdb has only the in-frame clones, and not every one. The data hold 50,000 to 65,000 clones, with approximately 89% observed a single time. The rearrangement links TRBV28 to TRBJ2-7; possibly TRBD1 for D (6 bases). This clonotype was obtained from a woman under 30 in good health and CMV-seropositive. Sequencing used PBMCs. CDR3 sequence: CASSPRERGFDEQYF. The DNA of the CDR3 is TGTGCCAGCAGTCCCCGGGAAAGGGGGTTCGACGAGCAGTACTTC.